Listed below are T cell receptor beta chains from one sample, sequenced in a study of cytomegalovirus exposure and HLA in healthy donors. The assay was immunoSEQ multiplex PCR, and TCRdb's table has in-frame clones only and misses some. The sample carries some 81,000 clones, 73% recorded once. Sequencing was performed on PBMCs. These TCRs come from a woman aged 35 to 49 in good health and CMV-seropositive. Both conserved end residues are part of each CDR3. D genes are given only for firm matches. Size is omitted from some rows. Given values are once, few, many or a class for expanded clones.

D,J,size,V,CDR3,DNA
NA,TRBJ2-1,once,TRBV6-5,CATTAGGRLGEQFF,TGTGCCACTACCGCAGGGGGGAGATTGGGTGAGCAGTTCTTC
NA,TRBJ2-5,NA,TRBV5-1,CASSSTRVGQETQYF,TGCGCCAGCAGCTCAACTAGGGTAGGACAAGAGACCCAGTACTTC
NA,TRBJ1-5,NA,TRBV6-1,CASSEYTNQPQHF,TGTGCCAGCAGTGAATACACCAATCAGCCCCAGCATTTT
NA,TRBJ2-2,NA,TRBV10-2,CASIAQANTGELFF,TGCGCCAGCATAGCGCAGGCGAACACCGGGGAGCTGTTTTTT
NA,TRBJ1-1,NA,TRBV5-1,CASSLTTGTTKRDTEAFF,TGCGCCAGCAGCTTAACCACCGGGACAACAAAACGGGACACTGAAGCTTTCTTT
TRBD2,TRBJ2-7,NA,TRBV11-2,CASSFAGTSLAYEQYF,TGTGCCAGCAGCTTCGCCGGGACTAGCCTTGCCTACGAGCAGTACTTC
NA,TRBJ2-5,NA,TRBV6-5,CASSSLRTQYF,TGTGCCAGCAGTTCTTTGAGGACCCAGTACTTC
NA,TRBJ1-4,NA,TRBV9,CASSVGRPPEKLFF,TGTGCCAGCTCCGTTGGGAGGCCGCCAGAAAAACTGTTTTTT
NA,TRBJ2-5,NA,TRBV2,CASKPGYQETQYF,TGTGCCAGCAAGCCGGGATACCAAGAGACCCAGTACTTC
NA,TRBJ2-7,NA,TRBV5-1,CASSLLQGPYEQYF,TGCGCCAGCAGCTTATTACAGGGCCCCTACGAGCAGTACTTC
TRBD2,TRBJ2-1,NA,TRBV7-9,CASSGGGGWFF,TGTGCCAGCAGCGGGGGGGGAGGTTGGTTCTTC
NA,TRBJ2-5,NA,TRBV6-5,CASSSQETQYF,TGTGCCAGCAGCAGCCAAGAGACCCAGTACTTC
NA,TRBJ1-6,NA,TRBV18,CASSPLEGLGSPLHF,TGTGCCAGCTCCCCACTAGAGGGACTAGGTTCACCCCTCCACTTT
NA,TRBJ2-3,once,TRBV4-3,CASSQDRGTDTQYF,TGCGCCAGCAGCCAAGACAGGGGAACAGATACGCAGTATTTT
NA,TRBJ2-1,NA,TRBV7-8,CASSLVERVEQFF,TGTGCCAGCAGCTTAGTCGAGAGAGTTGAGCAGTTCTTC
TRBD2,TRBJ2-3,many,TRBV6-1,CASSGLAGGHVGTDTQYF,TGTGCCAGCAGTGGACTAGCGGGGGGGCATGTCGGCACAGATACGCAGTATTTT
NA,TRBJ2-7,few,TRBV5-1,CASSLDRTRYEQYF,TGCGCCAGCAGCTTGGACAGGACCCGCTACGAGCAGTACTTC
NA,TRBJ1-5,NA,TRBV6-1,CASRPTDQPQHF,TGTGCCAGCAGGCCTACCGATCAGCCCCAGCATTTT
TRBD1,TRBJ1-1,NA,TRBV30,CAWTEEQGMNTEAFF,TGTGCCTGGACCGAGGAACAGGGGATGAACACTGAAGCTTTCTTT
TRBD2,TRBJ2-3,once,TRBV4-1,CASSDTSGRDTDTQYF,TGCGCCAGCAGCGATACTAGCGGGAGGGACACAGATACGCAGTATTTT
NA,TRBJ1-1,NA,TRBV4-3,CASSPRTGSTEAFF,TGCGCCAGCAGCCCGCGCACAGGCTCGACTGAAGCTTTCTTT
TRBD1,TRBJ2-1,NA,TRBV2,CASSPKQGIVYNEQFF,TGTGCCAGCAGTCCTAAACAGGGGATAGTCTACAATGAGCAGTTCTTC
NA,TRBJ2-7,NA,TRBV5-1,CASSLQGPPYEQYF,TGCGCCAGCAGCTTACAGGGACCCCCCTACGAGCAGTACTTC
NA,TRBJ1-1,few,TRBV13,CASSLTGEAFF,TGTGCCAGCAGCTTAACAGGCGAAGCTTTCTTT
NA,TRBJ2-7,NA,TRBV19,CASSISSGSSYEQYF,TGTGCCAGTAGTATAAGTTCCGGGTCATCCTACGAGCAGTACTTC
NA,TRBJ1-3,NA,TRBV4-3,CASSQGSQTGNTIYF,TGCGCCAGCAGCCAAGGTTCCCAAACTGGAAACACCATATATTTT
TRBD1,TRBJ1-2,NA,TRBV6-5,CASSHTRTGNYGYTF,TGTGCCAGCAGTCATACCCGGACAGGGAACTATGGCTACACCTTC
NA,TRBJ1-5,once,TRBV4-3,CVSSQAWQYSNQPQHF,TGCGTCAGCAGCCAAGCTTGGCAGTATAGCAATCAGCCCCAGCATTTT
NA,TRBJ2-7,NA,TRBV14,CASSHPLSRGSSYEQYF,TGTGCCAGCAGCCATCCTCTCTCTAGGGGATCTTCCTACGAGCAGTACTTC
NA,TRBJ2-3,NA,TRBV5-6,CASSPDWLDTQYF,TGTGCCAGCAGCCCGGACTGGCTAGATACGCAGTATTTT
TRBD1,TRBJ1-1,many,TRBV6-1,CASTKQGATEAFF,TGTGCCAGCACCAAACAGGGGGCCACTGAAGCTTTCTTT
NA,TRBJ1-1,NA,TRBV5-1,CASSLGASEAFF,TGCGCCAGCAGCTTGGGGGCGTCTGAAGCTTTCTTT
NA,TRBJ1-6,NA,TRBV6-5,CASSYSRFQGSPLHF,TGTGCCAGCAGTTACTCGAGGTTTCAGGGGTCACCCCTCCACTTT
TRBD1,TRBJ1-2,NA,TRBV6-5,CASRRDRGGGYTF,TGTGCCAGCAGACGTGACAGGGGAGGTGGCTACACCTTC
NA,TRBJ2-2,few,TRBV5-4,CASSLAGTTNTGELFF,TGTGCCAGCAGCTTGGCGGGGACAACTAACACCGGGGAGCTGTTTTTT
TRBD2,TRBJ2-1,NA,TRBV10-3,CAISESTASGDRNEQFF,TGTGCCATCAGTGAGTCGACCGCTAGCGGAGACCGCAATGAGCAGTTCTTC
NA,TRBJ1-2,NA,TRBV4-3,CASSQESSHALNYGYTF,TGCGCCAGCAGCCAAGAATCGTCTCACGCGCTTAACTATGGCTACACCTTC
NA,TRBJ2-5,NA,TRBV10-1,CASSAGQETQYF,TGCGCCAGCAGTGCAGGGCAAGAGACCCAGTACTTC
TRBD1,TRBJ1-2,once,TRBV27,CASSFQGQGSGYGYTF,TGTGCCAGCAGTTTCCAGGGACAGGGATCAGGATATGGCTACACCTTC
TRBD1,TRBJ1-1,NA,TRBV29-1,CSVRTGQNTEAFF,TGCAGCGTTAGGACAGGCCAGAACACTGAAGCTTTCTTT
NA,TRBJ1-1,once,TRBV5-4,CASSLASGAEAFF,TGTGCCAGCAGCTTGGCTTCGGGGGCTGAAGCTTTCTTT
TRBD1,TRBJ2-7,NA,TRBV7-2,CASSPWDRGSEQYF,TGTGCCAGCAGCCCGTGGGACAGGGGCAGCGAGCAGTACTTC
TRBD2,TRBJ2-3,NA,TRBV27,CASSLNWEREVTDTQYF,TGTGCCAGCAGCCTAAATTGGGAGCGGGAGGTTACAGATACGCAGTATTTT
TRBD1,TRBJ1-3,NA,TRBV5-1,CASSPGQATGNTIYF,TGCGCCAGCAGCCCGGGACAGGCGACGGGAAACACCATATATTTT
TRBD1,TRBJ1-1,NA,TRBV7-2,CASSSRRGTVNTEAFF,TGTGCCAGCAGCTCGCGCCGGGGGACAGTGAACACTGAAGCTTTCTTT
TRBD1,TRBJ1-1,NA,TRBV19,CASERGQGGTEAFF,TGTGCCAGTGAAAGGGGACAGGGCGGCACTGAAGCTTTCTTT
NA,TRBJ1-1,few,TRBV5-1,CASRQNSNTEAFF,TGCGCCAGTAGACAGAATTCGAACACTGAAGCTTTCTTT
NA,TRBJ2-2,NA,TRBV7-3,CASSPQGLGELFF,TGTGCCAGCAGCCCCCAGGGTCTCGGGGAGCTGTTTTTT
NA,TRBJ1-2,once,TRBV19,CASSLNRLNGYTF,TGTGCCAGTAGTTTAAACAGGTTAAATGGCTACACCTTC
TRBD2,TRBJ2-3,NA,TRBV2,CASIAGVGTDTQYF,TGTGCCAGCATAGCGGGAGTAGGTACAGATACGCAGTATTTT
TRBD1,TRBJ1-2,NA,TRBV2,CASTADRGRSGYTF,TGTGCCAGCACTGCGGACAGGGGAAGGTCTGGCTACACCTTC
TRBD2,TRBJ2-1,NA,TRBV29-1,CSAFSGGVDEQFF,TGCAGCGCCTTCTCGGGGGGAGTCGATGAGCAGTTCTTC
TRBD1,TRBJ2-3,once,TRBV15,CATSPGQGGPTDTQYF,TGTGCCACCAGCCCGGGACAGGGAGGGCCCACAGATACGCAGTATTTT
NA,TRBJ2-7,NA,TRBV7-6,CASSLAEYSYEQYF,TGTGCCAGCAGCTTAGCTGAGTATTCCTACGAGCAGTACTTC
NA,TRBJ1-1,NA,TRBV7-7,CASSFSIRQVLPEAFF,TGTGCCAGCAGCTTCTCAATCCGACAAGTTCTCCCTGAAGCTTTCTTT
NA,TRBJ1-3,NA,TRBV30,CAWARAQENTIYF,TGTGCCTGGGCACGTGCGCAAGAAAACACCATATATTTT
NA,TRBJ2-7,NA,TRBV4-1,CASSQGATEYYEQYF,TGCGCCAGCAGCCAAGGGGCGACGGAATACTACGAGCAGTACTTC